This TCR beta chain originates from a study of T cells expressing NK-cell markers. Following a re-call of the 5' RACE reads, TCRdb has one entry per CDR3 protein and lacks DNA. The sample table includes over 150,000 distinct CDR3 sequences. This CDR3 has 16 residues. Sequencing used blood T cells: a sorted CD56 or NKG2C T cell subset, CD4+ or CD8+ T cells, or bulk PBMC T cells (not recorded which). V and J are TRBV12-3 or TRBV12-4 and TRBJ2-1; the TCRdb call, TRBD1, lacks DNA for checking. The clonotype was recovered from a woman aged 45-65 years in good health. CDR3 sequence: CASSSSRGLGYNEQFF.